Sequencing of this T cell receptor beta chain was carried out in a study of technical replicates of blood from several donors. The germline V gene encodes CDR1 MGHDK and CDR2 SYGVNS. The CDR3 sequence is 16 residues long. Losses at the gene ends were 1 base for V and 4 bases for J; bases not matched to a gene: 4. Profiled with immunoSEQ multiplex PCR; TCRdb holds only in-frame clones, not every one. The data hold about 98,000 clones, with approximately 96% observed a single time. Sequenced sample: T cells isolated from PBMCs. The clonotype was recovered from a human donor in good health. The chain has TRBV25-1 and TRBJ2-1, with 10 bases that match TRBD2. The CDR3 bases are TGTGCCAGCAGTGAATTGGGACTAGCGTATTACAATGAGCAGTTCTTC. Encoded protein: CASSELGLAYYNEQFF.